This TCR beta chain was recorded in a study of cytomegalovirus exposure and HLA in healthy donors. Broader study findings: The study carried out a later analysis of TCR beta sequences. It associated some 17,000 of them with specific HLA alleles at a false discovery rate of 0.05.

After removal of 4 bases from V and 2 bases from J, the junction contained 7 bases not matched to a gene. This CDR3 has 15 residues. The germline gives CDR1 MGHRA, CDR2 YSYEKL. On this clone itself: Antigen: not known.

PCR primers comprised 60 Vbeta and 13 Jbeta primers. The method was immunoSEQ multiplex PCR; TCRdb's version includes in-frame clones alone and lacks a portion of them. The table has 120,000 to 150,000 clones, 82% seen once. The gene calls are TRBV4-1 and TRBJ1-1, with 7 bases fitting TRBD1. The sequencing sample was made of PBMCs. This clonotype was sampled from a man between 18 and 29 years old in good health and CMV-seropositive. In DNA form, the CDR3 reads TGCGCCAGCAGCCGCAAGGGGGCGGGAAACACTGAAGCTTTCTTT. Residues: CASSRKGAGNTEAFF.